The text below deals with one T cell receptor beta chain. As yet, its antigen is unknown. Within the ViraFEST assay, antigen-specific CD4+ T cells underwent expansion with viral peptide pools prior to sequencing. Between days 9 and 10 of culture, CD4+ T cells were separated out. Neither prior SARS-CoV-2 infection nor positive nucleocapsid antibodies were present in the vaccine recipients. Days 3 and 7 saw half the medium replaced with IL-2 medium. This entry belongs to a study of vaccination effects on CD4 cells after COVID-19. The study, taken as a whole, reports: Convalescent patients numbered few in the study; early post-infection timepoints were missing entirely.

CDR3 length: 16 amino acids. In germline, CDR1 is SGHDT, CDR2 YYEEEE. J lost 4 bases, V lost 4 bases, and 9 bases had no gene match. Sequenced by immunoSEQ multiplex PCR; TCRdb stores in-frame clones only, minus some. The sample has some 69,000 clones, 65% to 85% seen once. The receptor's source is a human donor who received a COVID-19 vaccine. The chain couples TRBV5-6 to TRBJ2-2; 8 bases are shared with TRBD1. The source material was CD4+ T cells from PBMCs cultured with HCoV-NL63 spike peptides, sampled before COVID-19 vaccination. In DNA form, the CDR3 reads TGTGCCAGCAGCAGACTGACAGGGGCTACCACCGGGGAGCTGTTTTTT. Protein product: CASSRLTGATTGELFF.